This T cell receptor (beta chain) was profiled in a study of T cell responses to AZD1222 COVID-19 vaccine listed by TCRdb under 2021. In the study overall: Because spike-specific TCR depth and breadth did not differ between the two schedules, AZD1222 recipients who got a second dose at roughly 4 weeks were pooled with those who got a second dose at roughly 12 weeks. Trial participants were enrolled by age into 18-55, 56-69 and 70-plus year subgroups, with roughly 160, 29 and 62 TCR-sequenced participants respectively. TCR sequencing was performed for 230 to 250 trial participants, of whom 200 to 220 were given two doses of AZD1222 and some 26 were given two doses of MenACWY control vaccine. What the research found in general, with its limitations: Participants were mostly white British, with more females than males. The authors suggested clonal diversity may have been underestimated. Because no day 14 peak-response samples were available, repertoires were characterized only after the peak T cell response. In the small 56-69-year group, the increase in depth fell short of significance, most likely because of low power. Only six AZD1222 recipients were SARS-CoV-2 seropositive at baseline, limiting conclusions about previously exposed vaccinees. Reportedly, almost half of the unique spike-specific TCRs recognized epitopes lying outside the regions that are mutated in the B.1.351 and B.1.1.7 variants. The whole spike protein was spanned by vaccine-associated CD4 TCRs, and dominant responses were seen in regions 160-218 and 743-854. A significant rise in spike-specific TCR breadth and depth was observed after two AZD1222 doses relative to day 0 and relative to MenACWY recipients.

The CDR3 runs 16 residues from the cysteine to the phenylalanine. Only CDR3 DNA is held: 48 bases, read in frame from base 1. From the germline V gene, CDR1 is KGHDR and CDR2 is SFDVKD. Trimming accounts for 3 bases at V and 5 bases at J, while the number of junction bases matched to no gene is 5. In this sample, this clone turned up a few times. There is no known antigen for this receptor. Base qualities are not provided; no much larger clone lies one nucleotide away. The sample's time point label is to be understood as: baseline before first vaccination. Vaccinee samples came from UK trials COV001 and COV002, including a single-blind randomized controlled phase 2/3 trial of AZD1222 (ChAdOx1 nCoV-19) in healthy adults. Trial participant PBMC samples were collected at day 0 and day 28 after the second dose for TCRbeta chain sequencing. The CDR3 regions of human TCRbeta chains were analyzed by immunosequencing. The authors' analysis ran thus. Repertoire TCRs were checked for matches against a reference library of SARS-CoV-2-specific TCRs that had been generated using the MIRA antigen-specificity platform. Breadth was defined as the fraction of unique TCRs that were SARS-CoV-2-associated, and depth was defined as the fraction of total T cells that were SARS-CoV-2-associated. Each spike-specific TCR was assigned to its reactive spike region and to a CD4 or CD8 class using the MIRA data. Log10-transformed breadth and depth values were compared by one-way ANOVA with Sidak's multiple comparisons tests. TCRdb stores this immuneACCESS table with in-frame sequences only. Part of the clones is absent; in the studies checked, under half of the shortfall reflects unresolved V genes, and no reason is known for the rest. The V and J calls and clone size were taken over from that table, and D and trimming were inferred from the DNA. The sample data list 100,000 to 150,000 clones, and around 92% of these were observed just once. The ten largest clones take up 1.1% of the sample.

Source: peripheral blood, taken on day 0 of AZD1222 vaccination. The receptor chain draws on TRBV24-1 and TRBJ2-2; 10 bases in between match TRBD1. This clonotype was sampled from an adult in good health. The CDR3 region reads CATSDRDRGETGELFF. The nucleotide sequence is TGTGCCACCAGTGATCGGGACAGGGGAGAGACCGGGGAGCTGTTTTTT.